This TCR beta chain came from a study of CD8+ T cells in alopecia areata (dated by TCRdb to about 2018). Regarding the study in general: Treated patients were enrolled in an open-label pilot trial of oral tofacitinib, 5 to 10 mg twice daily, for moderate-to-severe alopecia areata. Tofacitinib was given for 6 to 18 months, followed by 6 months of follow-up off drug to assess delayed response and recurrence. For the treated patients, the SALT score, which quantifies what percentage of scalp surface area is affected, served as the measure of disease severity. High-throughput TCRbeta sequencing was used to examine T cell clonal expansion in alopecia areata in both the C3H/HeJ mouse model and human patients. On the human side, TCRbeta sequencing was run on scalp tissue and on sorted CD4+ and CD8+ peripheral blood T cells from healthy controls and from alopecia areata patients with either patchy or totalis/universalis disease. Tofacitinib-treated patients had biopsies at baseline and at 4 and 24 weeks of treatment, with a later scalp biopsy in several patients. Clonality in the scalp was compared among normal scalp (n=4), patchy alopecia areata scalp (n=8), and alopecia totalis/universalis scalp (n=8). RNA was extracted with the PAXgene miRNA kit for fixed scalp, the miRNeasy kit for PBMCs, and the RNeasy kit for mouse skin. Amplification of TCRbeta CDR3 regions was done by immunoSEQ multiplex PCR using 35 Vbeta forward primers and 13 Jbeta reverse primers. The paper's findings and limits, for the study overall: Scalp clonality and the number of expanded CD8+ clones among the top 100 scalp clones were significantly decreased by tofacitinib. Shared TCR sequences between patients were less evident than in mice, which may be partly attributable to HLA diversity in the patient population. Unlike mouse skin, where gammadelta T cells dominate, normal human skin contains resident alphabeta T cells that get sequenced too, which complicates analysis of the scalp TCR repertoire. Many expanded lesional clones were found to persist in scalp and blood during tofacitinib treatment, and relapse after treatment cessation may be partly explained by this persistence. Compared with normal scalp, lesional scalp had higher clonality and more expanded CD8+ clones, particularly in alopecia totalis/universalis, a pattern that suggests antigenic drive. Because the treated cohort was small and had just a single nonresponder, larger studies are needed to establish links between baseline CD8+ expansion and response.

The library relied on the immunoSEQ multiplex PCR assay. To provide template for TCR sequencing, every sample had RNA extracted and reverse transcribed into cDNA. SuperScript III was used to make first-strand cDNA, primed with a 2:1 mix of oligo-dT and random hexamers. A synthetic immune receptor repertoire was used to measure amplification bias, and any remaining bias was corrected computationally. In the authors' own workflow: Raw reads were preprocessed to remove errors, and CDR3 was defined by IMGT conventions from the conserved cysteine to phenylalanine. Clonality was calculated as 1 minus Shannon entropy normalized by log2 of the number of productive unique TCRs. Whether each scalp clone was CD4 or CD8 was inferred by checking scalp TCRbeta sequences against the CD4 and CD8 repertoires from sorted blood. Sourced from immuneACCESS, this table was stored by TCRdb with only in-frame sequences that have V and J called. A share of the clones is absent; for the studies checked, an unresolved V gene accounts for under half, and the remainder has no known explanation. V and J calls and clone size are as listed in that table; D and trimming were resolved from the DNA. The sample table contains roughly 100,000 clones; only one count was recorded for under 70% of them. The ten largest account for roughly a sixth of the sample.

Reading the label with the study, this specimen's time point is: 4 weeks on oral tofacitinib. Reading the label with the study, this specimen's treatment or condition is: oral pan-JAK inhibitor, 5-10 mg twice daily. From alopecia areata patients, peripheral blood was collected along with lesional scalp punch biopsies. After PBMCs were isolated by density centrifugation and stained for CD3, CD4 and CD8, a FACSAria was used to sort CD4+ and CD8+ T cells. With respect to this clone: Its recognized antigen is unknown. Per-nucleotide qualities are absent, and no much larger clonotype sits a single base away.

The V end loses 7 bases and the J end loses 8 bases, and a stretch of 9 bases separates them. From cysteine to phenylalanine, the CDR3 is 11 amino acids long. The sequence is cut down to CDR3 DNA, 33 bases in frame from base 1. According to the germline V gene, CDR1 reads SNHLY and CDR2 reads FYNNEI. The clonotype comes from a human donor with alopecia areata. This chain is built from TRBV2 and TRBJ2-1; the D gene identity is not certain. Source: CD8+ T cells sorted from blood, taken at week 4, from a patient treated with tofacitinib. The encoded CDR3 is CASTPSHEQFF. The nucleotide sequence reads as follows: TGTGCCAGCACCCCCTCCCATGAGCAGTTCTTC.